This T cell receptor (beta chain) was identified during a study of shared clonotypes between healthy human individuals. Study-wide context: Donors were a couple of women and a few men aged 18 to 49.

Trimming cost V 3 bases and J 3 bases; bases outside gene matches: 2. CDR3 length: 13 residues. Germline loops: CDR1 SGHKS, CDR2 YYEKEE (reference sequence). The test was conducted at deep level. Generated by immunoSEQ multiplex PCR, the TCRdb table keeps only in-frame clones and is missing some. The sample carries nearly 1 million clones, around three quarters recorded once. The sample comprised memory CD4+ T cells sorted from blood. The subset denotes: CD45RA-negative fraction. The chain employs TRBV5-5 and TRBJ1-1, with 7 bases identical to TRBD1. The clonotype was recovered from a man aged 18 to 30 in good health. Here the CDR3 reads CASSSGTDTEAFF. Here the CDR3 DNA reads TGTGCCAGCAGCTCCGGGACAGACACTGAAGCTTTCTTT.